This TCR beta chain was observed in a study of early T cells in non-severe SARS-CoV-2 infection. Study-wide context: The chains were unpaired, and the sequenced material was bulk RNA from unsorted whole blood. Regarding the study as a whole: VDJdb matching, biased toward anti-spike CD8 responses, missed private and CD4 specificities.

The sample holds many counts of this clonotype. What it binds is unknown. V lost 8 bases to trimming and J lost 6 bases; unmatched junction nucleotides: 7. The CDR3 covers 13 residues. The germline V gene encodes CDR1 SNHLY and CDR2 FYNNEI. In TCRdb, the 5' RACE reads were re-called with MiXCR into one record per CDR3 protein. The sample yields nearly 70,000 distinct CDR3 sequences, 3.5% to 6% seen once. The chain couples TRBV2 to TRBJ2-1, with TRBD2 identical over 7 bases. The clonotype was recovered from an adult who was a healthcare worker with PCR-confirmed SARS-CoV-2 infection or an uninfected control (not recorded which). The donor label of this sample is uncertain. The source material was whole blood, sampled at baseline. The CDR3 DNA follows: TGTGCCAGCGGCGAGCGGGGCCTCAATGAGCAGTTCTTC. As protein: CASGERGLNEQFF. Based on the CDR3 plus reference TRBV2 and TRBJ2-1, the full variable domain is EPEVTQTPSHQVTQMGQEVILRCVPISNHLYFYWYRQILGQKVEFLVSFYNNEISEKSEIFDDQFSVERPDGSNFTLKIRSTKLEDSAMYFCASGERGLNEQFFGPGTRLTVL.